The clone carrying this T cell receptor (beta chain) showed up just a few times. Its antigen is unidentified. Described time point: pre-sensitization, week 0. Treatment defined: therapeutic diphenylcyclopropenone sensitization with weekly scalp DPC. TCRdb reanalysed the RACE reads using MiXCR and keeps one entry per CDR3 protein. The table includes some 300,000 distinct CDR3 sequences, about 5% detected once. V lost 2 bases to trimming and J lost 5 bases, with 9 bases between them. Per the germline V gene, CDR1 is MNHEY and CDR2 is SVGAGI. This CDR3 is 13 amino acids long. The sample is drawn from a study of human T cells and chemical hapten exposure. On the study more broadly: The cohort included alopecia areata under or over 50% scalp, totalis and universalis.

Study-wide findings and caveats: A positive correlation with patch test score was shown by PT1 expanded TCR counts.

Sample: whole blood, taken in connection with sensitization to the hapten diphenylcyclopropenone (DPC). The chain couples TRBV6-5 to TRBJ1-2; maybe TRBD1 (5 bases). The sequence derives from a woman aged 18-29 years with alopecia areata. Some clones in this sample may be carry-over from other donors' samples. The CDR3 DNA sequence: TGTGCCAGCAGTTACGGGGCGGGGTATGGCTACACCTTC. Amino acids: CASSYGAGYGYTF.